The 18 T cell receptor beta chains in this list originate from one sample, sequenced in a study of Graves' ophthalmopathy and Graves' hyperthyroidism. The authors amplified TCR beta CDR3 regions from RNA transcripts. First-round RT-PCR used HTBI primers; second-round multiplex PCR followed. One entry per CDR3 protein results from TCRdb running MiXCR on the multiplex PCR reads. The table lists around 1.1 million distinct CDR3 sequences, about two fifths of them singletons. The material sequenced was peripheral blood or thyroid tissue (not recorded which). The receptor source for this set is an adult man with Graves' hyperthyroidism.

This clonotype was observed a few times. This chain connects TRBV4-1 to TRBJ2-7, with 7 bases that match TRBD1. J was trimmed by 5 bases and V by 0 bases; bases with no gene match: 10. CDR3 length: 16 amino acids. Germline assignment: CDR1 MGHRA and CDR2 YSYEKL. The CDR3 sequence is CASSQDGQAMGNEQYF. The CDR3 DNA is TGCGCCAGCAGCCAAGACGGACAGGCAATGGGAAACGAGCAGTACTTC.

This clonotype was recorded a few times. CDR3 region: CSAYTGTASGYGYTF. The CDR3 DNA sequence: TGCAGTGCCTACACAGGGACAGCGAGCGGCTATGGCTACACCTTC. V usage is TRBV20-1 and J usage is TRBJ1-2; 7 bases agree with TRBD1. This CDR3 has 15 residues. Trimming cost V 6 bases and J 4 bases; bases outside gene matches: 14. Per the germline V gene, CDR1 is DFQATT and CDR2 is SNEGSKA (reference sequence).

This clonotype was recorded a few times. CDR3 nucleotides: TGCAGCGTTGAAGTATCTAGCGGGAGGGCAAAAGATACGCAGTATTTT. Protein product: CSVEVSSGRAKDTQYF. The V and J genes are TRBV29-1 and TRBJ2-3, with 12 bases lining up with TRBD2. J lost 5 bases, V lost 1 base, and 7 bases had no gene match. The CDR3 is 16 residues long. The V gene's germline CDR1 is SQVTM and CDR2 ANQGSEA.

This clonotype has only a few counts. This rearrangement joins TRBV15 to TRBJ2-5, with 8 bases identical to TRBD1. CDR1 LNHNV and CDR2 YYDKDF come from the germline V gene (reference sequence). The CDR3 loop spans 16 amino acids. The J segment lost 4 bases and the V segment lost 0 bases, leaving 7 bases of the junction unmatched. CDR3 in amino acids: CATSRDSGQGAETQYF. The CDR3 DNA sequence: TGTGCCACCAGCAGAGATAGTGGGCAGGGGGCAGAGACCCAGTACTTC.

At least ten counts were recorded for this clonotype. V gene TRBV20-1 combines with J gene TRBJ2-7, with TRBD2 as a possible D gene (6 bases). Germline-derived CDR1 and CDR2 are DFQATT and SNEGSKA (reference sequence). V lost 8 bases and J 6 bases, leaving 17 bases between the germline ends. This CDR3 has 12 amino acids. CDR3 region: CSSARGTFEQYF. The DNA of the CDR3 is TGCAGTTCCGCCCGAGGGACTTTCGAGCAGTACTTC.

This clonotype turned up a few times. The chain has TRBV16 and TRBJ1-6; weak D call: TRBD1 (5 bases). Germline CDR1 is KGHSY and CDR2 is FQNENV. This CDR3 has 17 amino acids. V was cut by 0 bases and J by 7 bases, with 16 bases left in between. Here the CDR3 DNA reads TGTGCCAGCAGCCAATCGATGAGGGGCAGGGCGAATTCACCCCTCCACTTT. Residues: CASSQSMRGRANSPLHF.

This clonotype turned up a few times. This chain connects TRBV6-5 to TRBJ1-1, with TRBD1 matching over 12 bases. Germline CDR1 and CDR2: MNHEY and SVGAGI. V was pared by 6 bases and J by 1 base, with 3 bases of the junction left unmatched. The CDR3 consists of 15 residues. The CDR3: CASRGQGAGNTEAFF. CDR3 bases: TGTGCCAGCAGGGGACAGGGGGCTGGGAACACTGAAGCTTTCTTT.

This clonotype was counted many times. V gene TRBV7-2 combines with J gene TRBJ2-7; TRBD1 might be the D (6 bases). The length of the CDR3 is 14 residues. The germline gives CDR1 SGHTA, CDR2 FQGNSA. Trimming pared 5 bases from V and 2 bases from J, leaving 13 bases between. In DNA, the CDR3 is TGTGCCAGCAGCATATACAGGGCCCCCTACGAGCAGTACTTC. Translated: CASSIYRAPYEQYF.

This clonotype was seen at least ten times. This sequence joins TRBV10-3 and TRBJ1-2; 8 bases agree with TRBD1. Trimming at V came to 3 bases and at J to 3 bases, leaving 9 bases not matched to a gene. This CDR3 is 16 amino acids long. Germline CDR1 ENHRY, CDR2 SYGVKD. The CDR3 region has the DNA TGTGCCATCAGTGACATGGACAGGGAGGTGTACTATGGCTACACCTTC. It yields the protein CAISDMDREVYYGYTF.

This clonotype has ten or more counts. The rearrangement uses TRBV29-1 and TRBJ1-2; 9 bases agree with TRBD1. V was pared by 8 bases and J by 3 bases, with 7 bases of the junction left unmatched. From germline, CDR1 is SQVTM and CDR2 ANQGSEA. The CDR3 runs 13 residues. The CDR3 loop reads CSSRTGDDYGYTF. CDR3 sequence (DNA): TGCAGCTCCCGGACAGGGGATGACTATGGCTACACCTTC.

As to this clonotype: A junction boundary mismatches the germline segment, possibly from a read error. This chain connects TRBV25-1 to TRBJ2-7; D tentatively fits TRBD1 or TRBD2 (5 bases each). This CDR3 is 15 amino acids long. The germline gives CDR1 MGHDK, CDR2 SYGVNS. The CDR3 region has the DNA TGTGCCTGCAGTGCCCCGAGGGGAGATGCTGCCGAGCAGTACTTC. Translation gives CACSAPRGDAAEQYF.

In its sample, this clonotype was seen many times. The rearrangement links TRBV14 to TRBJ2-5; perhaps D is TRBD1 or TRBD2 (5 bases each). The CDR3 has 13 amino acids. The V and J ends lost 3 bases and 5 bases respectively, with 10 bases between them. In germline, CDR1 is SGHDN, CDR2 FVKESK. The CDR3 nucleotides read TGTGCCAGCAGCCAGGGACGCGGGGAGACCCAGTACTTC. This codes for CASSQGRGETQYF.

The chain recombines TRBV7-3 with TRBJ2-5, with D maybe TRBD2 (6 bases). Matching the DNA end better, TRBJ2-1 makes the J call doubtful. Germline CDR1 SGHTA, CDR2 FQGTGA. This CDR3 spans 13 amino acids. Here the CDR3 DNA reads TGTGCCAGCAGCTCGGGACTCCTCAATGAGCAGTTCTTC. Residues: CASSSGLLNEQFF.

The chain links TRBV15 to TRBJ1-4; weak D call: TRBD1 (5 bases). Germline values: CDR1 LNHNV, CDR2 YYDKDF (reference sequence). V was trimmed by 3 bases and J by 5 bases, leaving 13 bases between them. The CDR3 has 15 amino acids. DNA of the CDR3: TGTGCCACCAGCAGGGGGTACAGGAGCAATGAAAAACTGTTTTTT. Translating gives CATSRGYRSNEKLFF.

This clonotype was counted only a few times. Just one base apart from a much larger clone, this may be a read error. This chain links TRBV12-3 or TRBV12-4 with TRBJ1-1; D unclear. The CDR3 is 13 residues long. Between the trimmed V and J ends, which lost 6 bases and 11 bases, there was a span of 19 bases. CDR3 loop: CASSPMTSTVAFF. For the CDR3, the DNA is TGTGCCAGCAGCCCCATGACCTCGACGGTGGCTTTCTTT.

This clonotype was seen more than once but under ten times. The chain uses TRBV6-5 and TRBJ1-5; no clear D gene. The V gene lost 5 bases and the J gene lost 0 bases, with 11 bases spanning the gap. The length of the CDR3 is 15 residues. Germline V gene lookup returns CDR1 MNHEY and CDR2 SVGAGI. CDR3 loop: CASSEGGNSNQPQHF. CDR3 DNA: TGTGCCAGCAGTGAAGGTGGCAATAGCAATCAGCCCCAGCATTTT.

About this clonotype itself: A much larger clone lies a single base off, so this may be a read error. In DNA form, the CDR3 reads TGTGCCTCCGGGACAGGGGTTGGAATAAGCAATCAGCCCCAGCATTTT. It specifies CASGTGVGISNQPQHF. This chain uses TRBV6-2 or TRBV6-3 with TRBJ1-5; TRBD1 agrees at 10 bases. V was pared by 11 bases and J by 1 base, with 11 bases of the junction left unmatched. The germline gives CDR1 MNHEY, CDR2 SVGEGT. This CDR3 comprises 16 residues.

This clonotype was found once. The V and J genes are TRBV7-2 and TRBJ1-6, with TRBD1 matching 9 bases. The J segment lost 10 bases and the V segment lost 5 bases, leaving 9 bases of the junction unmatched. The CDR3 has 15 amino acids. Germline V CDR1 and CDR2: SGHTA, FQGNSA. CDR3 protein: CASSKRQGVRSPLHF. The CDR3 nucleotides are TGTGCCAGCAGCAAACGACAGGGGGTAAGGTCACCCCTCCACTTT. Variable domain in full (rest from reference TRBV7-2 and TRBJ1-6): GAGVSQSPSNKVTEKGKDVELRCDPISGHTALYWYRQSLGQGLEFLIYFQGNSAPDKSGLPSDRFSAERTGGSVSTLTIQRTQQEDSAVYLCASSKRQGVRSPLHFGNGTRLTVT.